Each of the 7 T cell receptor beta chains below was sequenced from the same sample in a study of shared clonotypes between healthy human individuals. Assay used: immunoSEQ multiplex PCR; TCRdb lists only in-frame clones, some missing. This table holds around 2.1 million clones, more than 85% found once. Cells designated naive CD8 were CD45RO-negative and were positively selected for CCR7, with terminally differentiated effector memory CD45RA+ cells excluded. Sequencing input: naive CD8+ T cells from PBMCs. These receptors were obtained from a man between 18 and 35 years old in good health. Some clones in this sample may be carry-over from other donors' samples.

The chain links TRBV9 to TRBJ1-3; a possible D gene is TRBD1 (6 bases). The V end lost 0 bases, the J end lost 4 bases, and 14 bases lay between the germline ends. CDR3 length: 16 residues. Per germline, CDR1 SGDLS and CDR2 YYNGEE. The CDR3 nucleotides are TGTGCCAGCAGCGTAGTGGACAGCTTGTTGGGAAACACCATATATTTT. Translated, it gives CASSVVDSLLGNTIYF.

The gene calls are TRBV11-2 and TRBJ2-5; D gene unclear. The CDR3 covers 14 residues. Germline loops: CDR1 SGHAT, CDR2 FQNNGV. The V end lost 5 bases, the J end lost 7 bases, and 17 bases lay between the germline ends. CDR3 nucleotides: TGTGCCAGCAGCCGGCCGGACGGTCGGGCGACCCAGTACTTC. Translated: CASSRPDGRATQYF. Full variable domain (outside the CDR3, taken from reference TRBV11-2 and TRBJ2-5): EAGVAQSPRYKIIEKRQSVAFWCNPISGHATLYWYQQILGQGPKLLIQFQNNGVVDDSQLPKDRFSAERLKGVDSTLKIQPAKLEDSAVYLCASSRPDGRATQYFGPGTRLLVL.

Concerning this clone itself: Other nucleotide sequences from this sample produce the same CDR3. The chain is built from TRBV9 and TRBJ1-1, with 8 bases that match TRBD1. CDR1 and CDR2 from the germline V gene are SGDLS and YYNGEE. This CDR3 is 14 amino acids long. Unmatched junction bases numbered 3, after V lost 3 bases and J lost 2 bases. The CDR3 spells CASSADRGNTEAFF. In nucleotides, the CDR3 is TGTGCCAGCAGCGCAGACAGGGGAAACACTGAAGCTTTCTTT.

The rearrangement uses TRBV11-1 and TRBJ1-1; 7 nucleotides align to TRBD1. CDR1 is SGHAT and CDR2 is FQDESV in the germline V gene (reference sequence). This CDR3 comprises 16 residues. J lost 3 bases, V lost 0 bases, and 7 bases had no gene match. CDR3 in amino acids: CASSLAWTGRDTEAFF. In nucleotides, the CDR3 is TGTGCCAGCAGCTTAGCGTGGACAGGTAGGGACACTGAAGCTTTCTTT.

The V and J genes are TRBV6-1 and TRBJ1-2; D is unresolved. The germline V gene encodes CDR1 MNHNS and CDR2 SASEGT. This CDR3 contains 12 residues. V lost 7 bases and J lost 2, with 8 bases in between. In DNA form, the CDR3 reads TGTGCCAGCATGAGTTTAAACTATGGCTACACCTTC. This codes for CASMSLNYGYTF.

This clone was seen more than once but under ten times. The chain is built from TRBV28 and TRBJ1-5, with a weak D call TRBD1 (6 bases). Trimming left V 5 bases short and J 4 bases short, with 9 bases between. The CDR3 is 13 residues long. Germline-derived CDR1 and CDR2 are MDHEN and SYDVKM. The DNA of the CDR3 is TGTGCCAGCAGTCAACAGGGAAATCAGCCCCAGCATTTT. Translation: CASSQQGNQPQHF.

The chain uses TRBV5-4 and TRBJ1-4; TRBD1 agrees at 7 bases. Losses at the gene ends were 4 bases for V and 6 bases for J; bases not matched to a gene: 3. The CDR3 covers 13 residues. Germline V gene lookup returns CDR1 SGHNT and CDR2 YYREEE (reference sequence). The CDR3 sequence: CASSPGTDEKLFF. The CDR3 DNA reads TGTGCCAGCAGCCCTGGGACAGATGAAAAACTGTTTTTT.